This T cell receptor (beta chain) came from a study of molecular identifiers for immune sequencing clone quantification. Study outcomes and limitations: Clonotypes surpassing 20 RNA copies contained over 97% of effector molecules, versus under 1% in naive cells.

The length of the CDR3 is 13 residues. With 5 bases removed from V and 5 bases from J, the gap between germline ends came to 10 bases. Germline loops: CDR1 SGHNT, CDR2 YENEEA. On this clonotype itself: The antigen is not known.

TCRdb processed the PCR reads anew with MiXCR; each CDR3 protein has one entry. The table records over 50,000 distinct CDR3 sequences, around 34% of them present only once. Sorting selected naive CD8 T cells with a CD8+CD4-CCR7+CD45RA+ phenotype. The rearrangement uses TRBV11-3 and TRBJ2-1; D is uncertain. The origin of this receptor is a human donor in good health. Some libraries in this study had Jurkat cell RNA spiked in. Sequenced input: naive CD8+ T cells from blood, with Jurkat cell RNA spiked in. Noted subset: FACS-sorted CD8+CD4-CCR7+CD45RA+ naive T cells. The chain's CDR3 is CASSPVSDNEQFF. Here the CDR3 DNA reads TGTGCCAGCAGCCCGGTCTCGGACAATGAGCAGTTCTTC.